This T cell receptor (beta chain) emerged from a study of cytomegalovirus exposure and HLA in healthy donors. The study ran its PCR with 60 Vbeta and 13 Jbeta primers. Profiled with immunoSEQ multiplex PCR; TCRdb holds only in-frame clones, not every one. The sample has 200,000 to 250,000 clones, approximately 80% seen once; the top ten hold 0.71%. CDR1 is SQVTM, CDR2 ANQGSEA, per germline. The length of the CDR3 is 14 residues. V lost 6 bases and J lost 4, with 16 bases in between. The source is a boy between 2 and 10 years old in good health and CMV-seronegative. This chain uses TRBV29-1 with TRBJ2-1, with no clear D. Sequenced material: PBMCs. In nucleotides, the CDR3 is TGCAGCGTCACCTTAGAGTTGGTTTACAATGAGCAGTTCTTC. Translated, it gives CSVTLELVYNEQFF.